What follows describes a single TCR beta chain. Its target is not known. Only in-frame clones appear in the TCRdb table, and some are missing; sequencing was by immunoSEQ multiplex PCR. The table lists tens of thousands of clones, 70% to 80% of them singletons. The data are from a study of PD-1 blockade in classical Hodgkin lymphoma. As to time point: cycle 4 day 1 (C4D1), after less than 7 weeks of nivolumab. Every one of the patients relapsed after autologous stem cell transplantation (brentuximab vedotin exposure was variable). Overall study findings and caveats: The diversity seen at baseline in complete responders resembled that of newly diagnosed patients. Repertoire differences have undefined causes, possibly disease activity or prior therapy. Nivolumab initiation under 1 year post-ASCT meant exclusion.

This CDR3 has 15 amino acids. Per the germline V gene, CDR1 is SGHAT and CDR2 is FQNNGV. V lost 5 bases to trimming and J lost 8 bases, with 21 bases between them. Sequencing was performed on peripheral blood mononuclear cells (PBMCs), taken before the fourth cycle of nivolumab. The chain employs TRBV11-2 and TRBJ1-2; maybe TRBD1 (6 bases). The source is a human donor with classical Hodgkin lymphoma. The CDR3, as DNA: TGTGCCAGCAGCCCCGGGACATTTTCTTTCTGGGGCTACACCTTC. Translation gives CASSPGTFSFWGYTF.